This is a list of T cell receptor beta chains from one sample in a study of blood T cell repertoires in COVID-19. The repertoire was sequenced with immunoSEQ multiplex PCR; TCRdb's copy has only in-frame clones and lacks some. Among 300,000 to 450,000 clones listed, over 65% were seen once. Material for sequencing was peripheral blood. These receptors were collected from a human donor with acute or convalescent COVID-19. The donor label of this sample is uncertain. Both conserved end residues are part of each CDR3. The order of the fields is CDR3 length, D gene, clone size, V gene, J gene, CDR3 protein, CDR3 DNA. The D gene is left open where the match is weak. The size entry is marked missing in some rows and otherwise reads once, few, many or a size class.

19,TRBD1,-,TRBV7-9,TRBJ1-4,CASSLAPGQGGRSNEKLFF,TGTGCCAGCAGCTTAGCACCGGGACAGGGGGGAAGGTCTAATGAAAAACTGTTTTTT
14,-,-,TRBV3-1/TRBV3-2,TRBJ1-1,CASSPQGQRREAFF,TGTGCCAGCAGCCCTCAAGGACAGAGGCGTGAAGCTTTCTTT
17,-,-,TRBV7-2,TRBJ1-5,CASSTRAGSGTNQPQHF,TGTGCCAGCAGCACCCGAGCTGGGTCAGGGACTAATCAGCCCCAGCATTTT
13,-,-,TRBV7-9,TRBJ1-2,CASSFYRQEGYTF,TGTGCCAGCAGCTTTTATCGACAAGAGGGCTACACCTTC
14,-,-,TRBV5-4,TRBJ1-4,CASSYKQGNEKLFF,TGTGCCAGCAGCTATAAACAGGGTAATGAAAAACTGTTTTTT
16,TRBD2,-,TRBV18,TRBJ2-1,CASSPSFGLAGNEQFF,TGTGCCAGCTCACCCTCGTTCGGACTAGCGGGGAATGAGCAGTTCTTC
16,-,-,TRBV5-4,TRBJ1-6,CASSVTGWSYNSPLHF,TGTGCCAGCAGCGTCACAGGGTGGTCCTATAATTCACCCCTCCACTTT
15,TRBD1,once,TRBV19,TRBJ1-5,CASSLTGGSNQPQHF,TGTGCCAGTAGCTTGACAGGGGGCAGCAATCAGCCCCAGCATTTT
12,-,-,TRBV6-2/TRBV6-3,TRBJ2-7,CASSYAYYEQYF,TGTGCCAGCAGTTACGCGTACTACGAGCAGTACTTC
15,-,-,TRBV24-1,TRBJ2-7,CATSDLTDSTYEQYF,TGTGCCACCAGTGATTTGACAGATTCAACCTACGAGCAGTACTTC
14,-,-,TRBV7-2,TRBJ2-3,CASSNGGRPDTQYF,TGTGCCAGCAGCAACGGGGGGCGCCCAGATACGCAGTATTTT
13,-,few,TRBV30,TRBJ1-6,CAWSVQGGSPLHF,TGTGCCTGGAGTGTTCAGGGAGGTTCACCCCTCCACTTT
14,TRBD1,few,TRBV29-1,TRBJ1-1,CSVGDRVWGTEAFF,TGCAGCGTGGGGGACAGGGTATGGGGCACTGAAGCTTTCTTT
15,-,few,TRBV30,TRBJ2-7,CAWSDNWPVAYEQYF,TGTGCCTGGAGTGACAATTGGCCCGTTGCCTACGAGCAGTACTTC
14,-,-,TRBV18,TRBJ1-2,CASSPTAANYGYTF,TGTGCCAGCTCACCAACCGCAGCTAACTATGGCTACACCTTC
13,-,-,TRBV3-1/TRBV3-2,TRBJ1-1,CASSRNRGNEAFF,TGTGCCAGCAGCCGAAATCGGGGGAATGAAGCTTTCTTT
16,TRBD2,-,TRBV3-1/TRBV3-2,TRBJ2-1,CASSPSFAGAYNEQFF,TGTGCCAGCAGCCCCTCTTTCGCGGGGGCCTACAATGAGCAGTTCTTC
15,TRBD1,-,TRBV3-1/TRBV3-2,TRBJ1-6,CASSQTGGYNSPLHF,TGTGCCAGCAGCCAAACAGGGGGCTATAATTCACCCCTCCACTTT
14,TRBD1,once,TRBV18,TRBJ1-2,CASSPEGARYGYTF,TGTGCCAGCTCACCAGAGGGGGCTCGGTATGGCTACACCTTC
13,-,-,TRBV10-2,TRBJ2-4,CASSDTRVNIQYF,TGCGCCAGCAGTGATACGCGGGTAAACATTCAGTACTTC
11,-,-,TRBV12-3/TRBV12-4,TRBJ1-5,CASSLGGLQHF,TGTGCCAGCAGTTTAGGGGGGCTTCAGCATTTT
17,-,-,TRBV4-2,TRBJ1-3,CASSQVTRGASGNTIYF,TGTGCCAGCAGCCAAGTAACTCGGGGGGCTTCTGGAAACACCATATATTTT
17,-,-,TRBV24-1,TRBJ2-3,CATSDSRLGRSTDTQYF,TGTGCCACCAGTGATTCACGACTAGGGCGAAGCACAGATACGCAGTATTTT
13,-,-,TRBV2,TRBJ1-2,CASRTIQDYGYTF,TGTGCCAGCAGAACAATACAGGACTATGGCTACACCTTC
14,TRBD1,-,TRBV15,TRBJ1-2,CATSRGQGDYGYTF,TGTGCCACCAGCAGGGGACAGGGAGACTATGGCTACACCTTC
15,TRBD1,-,TRBV5-1,TRBJ1-6,CASSGGQGGDSPLHF,TGCGCCAGCAGCGGAGGACAGGGGGGAGATTCACCCCTCCACTTT
15,-,few,TRBV7-9,TRBJ1-2,CASSFWPETGYGYTF,TGTGCCAGCAGCTTCTGGCCGGAAACAGGCTATGGCTACACCTTC